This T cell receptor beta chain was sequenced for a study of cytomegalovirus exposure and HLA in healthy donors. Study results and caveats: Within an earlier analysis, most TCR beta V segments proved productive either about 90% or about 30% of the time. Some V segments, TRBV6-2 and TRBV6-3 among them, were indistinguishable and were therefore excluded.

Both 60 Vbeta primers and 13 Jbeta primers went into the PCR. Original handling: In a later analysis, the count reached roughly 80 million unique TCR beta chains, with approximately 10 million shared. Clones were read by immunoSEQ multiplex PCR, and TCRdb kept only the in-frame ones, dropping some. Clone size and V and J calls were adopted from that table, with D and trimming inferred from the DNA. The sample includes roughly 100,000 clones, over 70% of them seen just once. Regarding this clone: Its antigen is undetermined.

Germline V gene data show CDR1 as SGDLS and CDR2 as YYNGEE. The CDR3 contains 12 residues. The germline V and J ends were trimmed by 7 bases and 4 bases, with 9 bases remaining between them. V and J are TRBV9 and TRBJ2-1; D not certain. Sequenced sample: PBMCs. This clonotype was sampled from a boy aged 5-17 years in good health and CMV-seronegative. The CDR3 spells CASGNGYNEQFF. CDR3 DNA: TGTGCCAGCGGAAACGGGTACAATGAGCAGTTCTTC.